These 9 T cell receptor beta chains were sequenced from one sample in a study of T cells expressing NK-cell markers. For each CDR3 protein, TCRdb gives one entry from its re-call of the 5' RACE reads, without DNA. The table for this sample gives about half a million distinct CDR3 sequences. Sequencing was performed on blood T cells: a sorted CD56 or NKG2C T cell subset, CD4+ or CD8+ T cells, or bulk PBMC T cells (not recorded which). These receptors all stem from a woman between 45 and 65 years old in good health.

The J gene is TRBJ2-7, the V gene TRBV6-5; TCRdb proposes TRBD1, but this gene call is untestable without DNA. This CDR3 is built from 14 residues. Germline loops: CDR1 MNHEY, CDR2 SVGAGI. CDR3 sequence reads: CASSYSGTPREQYF.

This sequence joins TRBV24-1 and TRBJ2-7. The V gene's germline CDR1 is KGHDR and CDR2 SFDVKD. The CDR3 runs to 14 residues. CDR3 protein: CATSDPRRNYEQYF.

The chain uses TRBV6-2 or TRBV6-3 and TRBJ2-2; with no DNA, the TCRdb D assignment of TRBD2 cannot be verified. This CDR3 has 17 amino acids. Germline assignment: CDR1 MNHEY and CDR2 SVGEGT. Here the CDR3 reads CASSYLAGGPDTGELFF.

The chain is built from TRBV6-6 and TRBJ1-1; TCRdb's D gene call, TRBD1, goes unchecked for lack of DNA. The CDR3 covers 14 residues. Germline loops: CDR1 MNHNY, CDR2 SVGAGI (reference sequence). CDR3: CASSYRALITEAFF.

The chain couples TRBV5-1 to TRBJ2-5. The CDR3 extends over 14 amino acids. Germline V gene lookup returns CDR1 SGHRS and CDR2 YFSETQ. CDR3 sequence: CASSLAPSGETQYF.

The chain links TRBV9 to TRBJ2-7. Germline V lookup: CDR1 SGDLS, CDR2 YYNGEE. This CDR3 contains 13 residues. CDR3 residues: CASSVGWSGEQYF. Based on the CDR3 plus reference TRBV9 and TRBJ2-7, the full variable domain is DSGVTQTPKHLITATGQRVTLRCSPRSGDLSVYWYQQSLDQGLQFLIQYYNGEERAKGNILERFSAQQFPDLHSELNLSSLELGDSALYFCASSVGWSGEQYFGPGTRLTVT.

The chain has TRBV7-9 and TRBJ1-4. Per the germline V gene, CDR1 is SEHNR and CDR2 is FQNEAQ (reference sequence). The CDR3 contains 13 residues. CDR3 protein: CASSSRGYEKLFF.

The rearrangement uses TRBV5-1 and TRBJ2-3. Germline V lookup: CDR1 SGHRS, CDR2 YFSETQ. The CDR3 spans 11 residues. CDR3: CASTDGEWQYF.

The rearrangement uses TRBV20-1 and TRBJ2-3. This CDR3 has 12 amino acids. Germline CDR1 DFQATT, CDR2 SNEGSKA (reference sequence). CDR3 residues: CSARQHTDTQYF.